These 32 T cell receptor beta chains were sequenced from one sample in a study of T cells in Graves' hyperthyroidism and ophthalmopathy. Amplified TCR beta CDR3 regions derived from RNA transcripts. An initial round of RT-PCR targeting the TCR CDR3 relied on the HTBI primer set. TCRdb recomputed calls from the multiplex PCR reads with MiXCR, one row per CDR3 protein. The sample lists fewer than 550,000 distinct CDR3 sequences; roughly 24% were seen once. Specimen: blood. The source of these receptors is a woman aged 25-40 years with Graves' ophthalmopathy.

There are many counts of this clonotype. CDR3 nucleotide sequence: TGCGCCAGCAGCAAGGATAGGGACAGGGGGGTGAACACTGAAGCTTTCTTT. Its protein is CASSKDRDRGVNTEAFF. The chain combines TRBV4-1 with TRBJ1-1; 11 bases are shared with TRBD1. The CDR3 contains 17 residues. Germline V gene data show CDR1 as MGHRA and CDR2 as YSYEKL. Losses at the gene ends were 5 bases for V and 0 bases for J; bases not matched to a gene: 8.

This clonotype occurred many times. The V call is TRBV27, the J call TRBJ1-6; D call uncertain. The V gene lost 3 bases and the J gene lost 8 bases, with 14 bases spanning the gap. Looked up from germline, CDR1 is MNHEY and CDR2 is SMNVEV (reference sequence). The length of the CDR3 is 15 residues. CDR3: CASSFGVEPYSPLHF. The CDR3 DNA reads as TGTGCCAGCAGTTTTGGGGTAGAACCCTATTCACCCCTCCACTTT.

This clonotype appeared many times. The genes are TRBV29-1 and TRBJ1-2; no clear D. The germline V gene encodes CDR1 SQVTM and CDR2 ANQGSEA. Trimming took off 3 bases at V and 8 bases at J, with 19 bases between the two ends. The CDR3 is 14 residues long. For the CDR3, the DNA is TGCAGCGTTGAGCTGTTTGTGGGAAATGGCGGCTACACCTTC. Translating gives CSVELFVGNGGYTF.

This clonotype was counted ten times or more. In this CDR3 the conserved last residue, phenylalanine or tryptophan, is missing, so a read error is likely. This chain connects TRBV6-1 to TRBJ2-7; 7 bases fit TRBD1. J gave up 5 bases and V 5 bases, and 12 bases lay outside the gene matches. CDR1 and CDR2 from the germline V gene are MNHNS and SASEGT. The CDR3 runs 15 residues. The CDR3 reads CASSRIRGTAHEQYS. For the CDR3, the DNA is TGTGCCAGCAGTCGCATTCGTGGGACAGCCCACGAGCAGTACTCC.

This clonotype was seen repeatedly, ten times or more. V gene TRBV6-5 combines with J gene TRBJ2-2; D possibly corresponds to TRBD1 (6 bases). Trimming shortened V by 9 bases and J by 4 bases, and 12 bases separated the two germline ends. The CDR3 has 13 residues. Per the germline V gene, CDR1 is MNHEY and CDR2 is SVGAGI. Written as DNA, the CDR3 is TGTGCCAGTTATGACAGGCCCACCGGGGAGCTGTTTTTT. Translated: CASYDRPTGELFF.

This clonotype has at least ten counts. The rearrangement uses TRBV2 and TRBJ1-5, with D tentatively TRBD1 (6 bases). Germline V gene data show CDR1 as SNHLY and CDR2 as FYNNEI. The V and J ends lost 2 bases and 3 bases respectively, with 14 bases between them. CDR3 size: 16 residues. CDR3 in DNA: TGTGCCAGCAGTGAACAGGCGACAGGAAACAATCAGCCCCAGCATTTT. It translates to CASSEQATGNNQPQHF.

The chain employs TRBV3-1 and TRBJ1-2; D gene ambiguous. Trimming removed 0 bases at V and 5 bases at J, with 10 bases between. Germline V gene lookup returns CDR1 LGHDT and CDR2 YNNKEL (reference sequence). The CDR3 length is 14 residues. The CDR3 sequence is CASSQDVYGYGYTF. The DNA for the CDR3 is TGTGCCAGCAGCCAAGACGTCTATGGGTATGGCTACACCTTC.

The chain combines TRBV11-2 with TRBJ2-7, with D unclear. Trimming took off 2 bases at V and 2 bases at J, with 10 bases between the two ends. Per the germline V gene, CDR1 is SGHAT and CDR2 is FQNNGV. The CDR3 has 14 amino acids. The CDR3 bases are TGTGCCAGCAGCTTAAACTATTATACCTACGAGCAGTACTTC. Encoded protein: CASSLNYYTYEQYF.

This clonotype was detected once. The rearrangement uses TRBV11-2 and TRBJ1-1; possible D gene TRBD1, 6 bases. The CDR3 runs to 13 residues. The germline V and J ends were trimmed by 2 bases and 7 bases, with 11 bases remaining between them. Germline values: CDR1 SGHAT, CDR2 FQNNGV. CDR3 in DNA: TGTGCCAGCAGCTTATTACAGGGCGGTGAAGCTTTCTTT. Protein product: CASSLLQGGEAFF.

The chain carries TRBV2 and TRBJ2-7, with D perhaps being TRBD1 or TRBD2 (5 bases each). This CDR3 has 12 residues. Trimming pared 6 bases from V and 7 bases from J, leaving 13 bases between. CDR1 is SNHLY, CDR2 FYNNEI, per germline. The CDR3 loop reads CASSPGTMEQYF. The CDR3 bases are TGTGCCAGCAGCCCCGGGACGATGGAGCAGTACTTC.

This clonotype turned up a few times. V usage is TRBV4-2 and J usage is TRBJ2-6; tentatively, D is TRBD1 or TRBD2 (5 bases each). V lost 1 base and J 0 bases, leaving 7 bases between the germline ends. The germline gives CDR1 LGHNA, CDR2 YNFKEQ. The length of the CDR3 is 16 residues. The CDR3 reads CASSQGGNSGANVLTF. In DNA, the CDR3 is TGTGCCAGCAGCCAAGGGGGGAACTCTGGGGCCAACGTCCTGACTTTC.

The gene calls are TRBV4-2 and TRBJ2-7; D is ambiguous. The CDR3 is 15 amino acids. CDR1 LGHNA and CDR2 YNFKEQ come from the germline V gene. V gave up 4 bases and J gave up 2 bases, with 15 bases separating them. CDR3 sequence reads: CASSPEETPTYEQYF. In DNA form, the CDR3 reads TGTGCCAGCAGCCCCGAGGAGACACCTACCTACGAGCAGTACTTC.

This clonotype was picked up many times. The chain joins TRBV29-1 to TRBJ2-5, with TRBD1 matching 8 bases. The CDR3 sequence is 14 residues long. The J segment lost 4 bases and the V segment lost 4 bases, leaving 8 bases of the junction unmatched. Per the germline V gene, CDR1 is SQVTM and CDR2 is ANQGSEA. The CDR3 DNA reads TGCAGCGTTGTTGGGAGGACAGGGCGAGAGACCCAGTACTTC. Protein sequence: CSVVGRTGRETQYF.

This clonotype came up many times. The chain recombines TRBV12-3 or TRBV12-4 with TRBJ1-6; 8 nucleotides agree with TRBD1. The CDR3 extends over 13 amino acids. The junction had 2 bases not matched to a gene; V was cut back by 6 bases and J by 7 bases. In DNA form, the CDR3 reads TGTGCCAGCAGGGACAGGGTGAATTCACCCCTCCACTTT. Translating gives CASRDRVNSPLHF.

This clonotype was seen at least ten times. The chain combines TRBV5-1 with TRBJ1-1; no definite D call. CDR1 SGHRS and CDR2 YFSETQ come from the germline V gene. Trimming pared 4 bases from V and 2 bases from J, leaving 12 bases between. CDR3 length: 14 residues. The CDR3 region has the DNA TGCGCCAGCAGCCCTCGGACGGATAACACTGAAGCTTTCTTT. As protein: CASSPRTDNTEAFF.

This clonotype has at least ten counts. This rearrangement joins TRBV10-3 to TRBJ1-1; D possibly corresponds to TRBD1 (6 bases). The ends were cut back, 10 bases at V and 6 bases at J, with 18 bases in the middle. This CDR3 has 13 residues. Per the germline V gene, CDR1 is ENHRY and CDR2 is SYGVKD. In nucleotides, the CDR3 is TGTGCCACCAGAATCAGGGGCGTCGCTGAAGCTTTCTTT. Protein product: CATRIRGVAEAFF.

This clonotype has a count of ten or more. The chain carries TRBV5-1 and TRBJ2-7, with TRBD1 matching 9 bases. The J segment lost 4 bases and the V segment lost 4 bases, leaving 9 bases of the junction unmatched. The CDR3 sequence is 15 residues long. Germline V gene sequence: CDR1 SGHRS, CDR2 YFSETQ. CDR3 nucleotides: TGCGCCAGCAGCCCCTCCGGGACAGGGTTATACGAGCAGTACTTC. The encoded protein is CASSPSGTGLYEQYF. Filled out from reference TRBV5-1 and TRBJ2-7, the complete variable domain reads KAGVTQTPRYLIKTRGQQVTLSCSPISGHRSVSWYQQTPGQGLQFLFEYFSETQRNKGNFPGRFSGRQFSNSRSEMNVSTLELGDSALYLCASSPSGTGLYEQYFGPGTRLTVT.

This clonotype was recorded many times. This chain connects TRBV28 to TRBJ2-7; TRBD1 or TRBD2 may be the D gene (5 bases each). V was shortened by 6 bases and J by 6 bases, with 18 bases between the two germline ends. Germline CDR1 MDHEN, CDR2 SYDVKM. This CDR3 comprises 14 residues. This chain's CDR3 is CASSPPGPRLEQYF. The CDR3 coding sequence is TGTGCCAGCAGCCCCCCGGGACCAAGGCTCGAGCAGTACTTC.

Many counts were recorded for this clonotype. The gene calls are TRBV6-2 or TRBV6-3 and TRBJ1-5, with TRBD1 matching over 7 bases. Germline V CDR1 and CDR2: MNHEY, SVGEGT. V shed 6 bases, J shed 4 bases, and the junction held 3 bases outside the gene matches. CDR3 size: 13 residues. The CDR3 loop reads CASRKTGNQPQHF. CDR3 nucleotides: TGTGCCAGCAGGAAGACAGGGAATCAGCCCCAGCATTTT.

This clonotype was found many times. V is TRBV19 and J is TRBJ1-2; D unresolved. CDR3 size: 13 residues. CDR1 is LNHDA and CDR2 is SQIVND in the germline V gene (reference sequence). V was shortened by 2 bases and J by 5 bases, with 9 bases between the two germline ends. The CDR3 sequence: CASSITSGYGYTF. CDR3 DNA: TGTGCCAGTAGTATAACCAGTGGGTATGGCTACACCTTC.

This clonotype was found many times. The J gene is TRBJ1-2, the V gene TRBV12-3 or TRBV12-4; possibly TRBD1 for D (5 bases). The germline V and J ends were trimmed by 8 bases and 8 bases, with 18 bases remaining between them. The CDR3 covers 13 residues. In DNA, the CDR3 is TGTGCCAGCTCACAGCGCCACGGACAAGGCTACACCTTC. This sequence encodes CASSQRHGQGYTF.

The rearrangement joins TRBV5-1 to TRBJ2-2; D possibly corresponds to TRBD1 (6 bases). The length of the CDR3 is 12 residues. Per germline, CDR1 SGHRS and CDR2 YFSETQ. The V and J ends lost 10 bases and 7 bases respectively, with 14 bases between them. The CDR3, as DNA: TGCGCCTCCCCAGGGGCGGGCGGGGAGCTGTTTTTT. Its protein is CASPGAGGELFF.

This clonotype was observed a handful of times. The V call is TRBV27, the J call TRBJ2-7, with TRBD2 matching over 8 bases. V gave up 5 bases and J gave up 4 bases; unmatched junction bases: 10. The CDR3 totals 15 residues. CDR1 is MNHEY and CDR2 is SMNVEV in the germline V gene (reference sequence). The CDR3 DNA sequence: TGTGCCAGCAGTCTGAAGCGGGAGACGAGGTACGAGCAGTACTTC. Translated, it gives CASSLKRETRYEQYF.

In DNA, the CDR3 is TGCGCCAGCAGCCAAACCCGACAGGGGCCCTACGAGCAGTACTTC. It encodes CASSQTRQGPYEQYF. The chain is built from TRBV4-1 and TRBJ2-7; the match to TRBD1 covers 8 bases. The CDR3 covers 15 residues. Germline CDR1 reads MGHRA; CDR2 reads YSYEKL. J gave up 2 bases and V 2 bases, and 5 bases lay outside the gene matches.

This clonotype was picked up a small number of times. This sequence joins TRBV20-1 and TRBJ1-6, with a weak D call TRBD1 (5 bases). The V and J ends lost 0 bases and 9 bases respectively, with 18 bases between them. The CDR3 has 16 residues. The germline gives CDR1 DFQATT, CDR2 SNEGSKA (reference sequence). The CDR3 protein is CSARDQEFLRGSPLHF. The CDR3 region has the DNA TGCAGTGCTAGAGATCAGGAGTTCTTAAGGGGTTCACCCCTCCACTTT.

This clonotype was detected many times. V usage is TRBV18 and J usage is TRBJ2-5, with D maybe TRBD2 (5 bases). Germline V lookup: CDR1 KGHSH, CDR2 LQKENI. This CDR3 region has 13 residues. The V end lost 3 bases, the J end lost 5 bases, and 10 bases lay between the germline ends. CDR3 sequence: CASSPGLHETQYF. DNA for the CDR3: TGTGCCAGCTCACCCGGACTCCACGAGACCCAGTACTTC. Full variable domain (remainder filled in from reference TRBV18 and TRBJ2-5): NAGVMQNPRHLVRRRGQEARLRCSPMKGHSHVYWYRQLPEEGLKFMVYLQKENIIDESGMPKERFSAEFPKEGPSILRIQQVVRGDSAAYFCASSPGLHETQYFGPGTRLLVL.

The rearrangement joins TRBV11-3 to TRBJ1-3; D possibly corresponds to TRBD1 (6 bases). This CDR3 has 15 residues. V lost 1 base, J lost 0 bases, and 7 bases lay in between. Germline CDR1 and CDR2: SGHNT and YENEEA. CDR3 sequence: CASSLGQDSGNTIYF. In nucleotides, the CDR3 is TGTGCCAGCAGCTTAGGACAGGACTCTGGAAACACCATATATTTT.

This sequence joins TRBV20-1 and TRBJ2-5; 7 bases map to TRBD1. The CDR3 has 14 residues. V shed 0 bases, J shed 1 base, and the junction held 2 bases outside the gene matches. The germline V gene encodes CDR1 DFQATT and CDR2 SNEGSKA (reference sequence). The CDR3: CSAREGTAQETQYF. As DNA, the CDR3 is TGCAGTGCTAGAGAGGGGACAGCCCAAGAGACCCAGTACTTC.

The chain has TRBV7-9 and TRBJ1-1, with a possible D match to TRBD1 (5 bases). Germline CDR1 reads SEHNR; CDR2 reads FQNEAQ (reference sequence). The V end lost 8 bases, the J end lost 3 bases, and 16 bases lay between the germline ends. The CDR3 spans 14 residues. The CDR3 DNA reads as TGTGCCAGCCGGGGGGATTCTTGGGACACTGAAGCTTTCTTT. It codes for CASRGDSWDTEAFF.

There are many counts of this clonotype. The V call is TRBV2, the J call TRBJ1-3; 7 bases align to TRBD1. The CDR3 is 15 residues long. Germline trimming cut 5 bases from V and 1 base from J; bases unmatched to any gene: 5. Germline CDR1 and CDR2: SNHLY and FYNNEI. The CDR3 loop is CASSRQGESGNTIYF. The CDR3 DNA reads TGTGCCAGCAGTAGACAGGGAGAGTCTGGAAACACCATATATTTT. Complete variable domain (other parts from reference TRBV2 and TRBJ1-3): EPEVTQTPSHQVTQMGQEVILRCVPISNHLYFYWYRQILGQKVEFLVSFYNNEISEKSEIFDDQFSVERPDGSNFTLKIRSTKLEDSAMYFCASSRQGESGNTIYFGEGSWLTVV.

There are a few counts of this clonotype. The junction does not match germline at one end; this may be a read error. The chain has TRBV2 and TRBJ1-2; D gene ambiguous. CDR1 is SNHLY and CDR2 is FYNNEI in the germline V gene. The CDR3 spans 11 residues. CDR3 sequence (DNA): TGTGCCACCAGTCGGGACTATGGCTACACCTTC. It yields the protein CATSRDYGYTF.

This rearrangement joins TRBV20-1 to TRBJ1-1, with D possibly TRBD1 on 6 matching bases. The CDR3 has 16 amino acids. Trimming cost V 5 bases and J 1 base, with 20 bases left between them. Germline V CDR1 and CDR2: DFQATT, SNEGSKA (reference sequence). CDR3 sequence reads: CSADGQPTRRNTEAFF. Written as DNA, the CDR3 is TGCAGTGCTGATGGACAGCCCACGAGAAGGAACACTGAAGCTTTCTTT.